This T cell receptor beta chain appears in the sequencing data of a study of blood T cell repertoires in COVID-19. For the study at large: Acute and convalescent COVID-19 specimens originated in the United States, Italy and Spain. From T cells, B-cell-depleted T cells, or PBMCs came the material, which was cDNA or gDNA.

With 4 bases clipped from V and 4 bases from J, the junction kept 4 bases outside the gene matches. Per the germline V gene, CDR1 is MDHEN and CDR2 is SYDVKM. CDR3 length: 14 residues. Per the original methods: Reference gene primer amplification in the assay estimated nucleated cell counts. Profiling relied on immunoSEQ multiplex PCR, and the TCRdb table lists in-frame clones only, not all of them. Clonal size and the V and J genes are those of that table, whereas D and trimming came from the DNA. The sample has hundreds of thousands of clones; approximately 88% are singletons. This clone was detected a few times.

The sequence was obtained from a man aged 40-49 years with acute or convalescent COVID-19. Sequenced input: peripheral blood. V is TRBV28 and J is TRBJ2-7; 10 positions agree with TRBD1. CDR3 in amino acids: CASSSRTGGYEQYF. CDR3 in DNA: TGTGCCAGCAGTTCGAGGACAGGGGGGTACGAGCAGTACTTC.